These 5 T cell receptor beta chains came from one sample sequenced in a study of human T cells and chemical hapten exposure (dated by TCRdb to the early 2020s). The sample's time point label is to be understood as: pre-sensitization, week 0. The sample's treatment or condition label, in plain terms: therapeutic diphenylcyclopropenone sensitization with weekly scalp DPC. Receptors were amplified or captured by RACE. Sequencing used a NextSeq 500. TCRdb handled the public reads itself, with Q25 trimming in fastp and clone calling in MiXCR, and kept productive beta chains. Each CDR3 protein appears once, grouped with its most common genes and DNA. The sample table records a few hundred thousand distinct CDR3 sequences; around 5.5% of these occur just once. The ten largest clones capture less than 9% of the sample. The specimen comprised whole blood, sampled in connection with sensitization to the hapten diphenylcyclopropenone (DPC). The receptors shown here come from a woman aged 18-30 years with alopecia areata. Some clones in this sample may be carry-over from other donors' samples.

This clonotype was seen only a few times. The chain combines TRBV14 with TRBJ2-1; 9 bases fit TRBD1. V gave up 4 bases and J gave up 7 bases; unmatched junction bases: 5. Per the germline V gene, CDR1 is SGHDN and CDR2 is FVKESK. There are 14 residues in the CDR3. The CDR3 DNA is TGTGCCAGCAGCCTTTGGGACAGGGTTAATGAGCAGTTCTTC. Protein sequence: CASSLWDRVNEQFF.

The V and J genes are TRBV6-1 and TRBJ1-2, with 9 bases that match TRBD1. Trimming at V came to 6 bases and at J to 0 bases, leaving 8 bases not matched to a gene. Per the germline V gene, CDR1 is MNHNS and CDR2 is SASEGT. The CDR3 has 16 residues. DNA for the CDR3: TGTGCCAGCAGGGGACAGGGACTCCGTCCTAACTATGGCTACACCTTC. It is translated as CASRGQGLRPNYGYTF.

V gene TRBV12-3 or TRBV12-4 combines with J gene TRBJ2-2, with no clear D. This CDR3 has 14 amino acids. V was cut by 3 bases and J by 1 base, with 6 bases left in between. CDR3 nucleotides: TGTGCCAGCAGTTTTGTTGAGAACACCGGGGAGCTGTTTTTT. Its translation is CASSFVENTGELFF.

The chain couples TRBV7-2 to TRBJ2-3, with 8 bases matching TRBD2. Germline values: CDR1 SGHTA, CDR2 FQGNSA. This CDR3 has 14 amino acids. V trimming: 10 bases; J trimming: 5 bases; junction bases outside the gene matches: 11. The CDR3 reads CATLNRAGGDTQYF. As DNA, the CDR3 is TGTGCCACCCTAAACCGGGCGGGGGGAGATACGCAGTATTTT. The whole variable domain, filled in from reference TRBV7-2 and TRBJ2-3, reads GAGVSQSPSNKVTEKGKDVELRCDPISGHTALYWYRQSLGQGLEFLIYFQGNSAPDKSGLPSDRFSAERTGGSVSTLTIQRTQQEDSAVYLCATLNRAGGDTQYFGPGTRLTVL.

In its sample, this clonotype was seen many times. The CDR3 is CAIKPSREADTQYF. DNA for the CDR3: TGTGCCATCAAACCCTCCAGGGAGGCAGATACGCAGTATTTT. The chain combines TRBV10-3 with TRBJ2-3; a possible D gene is TRBD2 (6 bases). Germline loops: CDR1 ENHRY, CDR2 SYGVKD. The length of the CDR3 is 14 residues. V was trimmed by 7 bases and J by 4 bases, leaving 15 bases between them.